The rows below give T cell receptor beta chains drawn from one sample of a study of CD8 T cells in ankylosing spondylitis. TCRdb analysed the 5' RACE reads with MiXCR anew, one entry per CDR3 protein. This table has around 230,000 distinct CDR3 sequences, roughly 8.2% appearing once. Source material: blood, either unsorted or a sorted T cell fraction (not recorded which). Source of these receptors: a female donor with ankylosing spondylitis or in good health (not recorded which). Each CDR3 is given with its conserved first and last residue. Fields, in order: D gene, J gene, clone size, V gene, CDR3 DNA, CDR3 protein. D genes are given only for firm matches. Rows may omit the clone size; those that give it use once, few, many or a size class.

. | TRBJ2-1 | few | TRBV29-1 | TGCAGCGTTGGGAGCAGGGGGGGAAATGAGCAGTTCTTC | CSVGSRGGNEQFF
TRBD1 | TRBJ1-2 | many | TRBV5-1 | TGCGCCAGCAGCTGGGGACAGGAGAACTATGGCTACACCTTC | CASSWGQENYGYTF
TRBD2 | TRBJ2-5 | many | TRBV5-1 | TGCGCCAGCAGCTTGACTAGCGGGACTCAAGAGACCCAGTACTTC | CASSLTSGTQETQYF
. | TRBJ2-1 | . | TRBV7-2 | TGTGCCAGCAGCCTGGCGAGAGTCCAATCAAGTGAGCAGTTCTTC | CASSLARVQSSEQFF
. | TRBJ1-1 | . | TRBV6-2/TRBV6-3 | TGTGCCAGCAGTTATGACCGCCGGTACAACACTGAAGCTTTCTTT | CASSYDRRYNTEAFF
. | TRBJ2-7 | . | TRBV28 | TGTGCCAGCAGTTTGGGACCTTCCGTGCAGTACTTC | CASSLGPSVQYF
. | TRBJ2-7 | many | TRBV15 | TGTGCCACCGCGCTGTACGGGGCCTCCTACGAGCAGTACTTC | CATALYGASYEQYF
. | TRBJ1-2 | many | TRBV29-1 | TGCAGCGTTCAACATAACTATGGCTACACCTTC | CSVQHNYGYTF
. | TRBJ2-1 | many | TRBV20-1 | TGCAGTGCTGGCCGGGGACTCCCCCATGAGGAGCAGTTCTTC | CSAGRGLPHEEQFF
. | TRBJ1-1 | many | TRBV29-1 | TGCAGCGTTCACAGGGTGATGAACACTGAAGCTTTCTTT | CSVHRVMNTEAFF
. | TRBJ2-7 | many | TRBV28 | TGTGCCAGCGGGGGTCTCTACGAGCAGTACTTC | CASGGLYEQYF
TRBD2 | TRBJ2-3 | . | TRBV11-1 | TGTGCCAGCAGCTTAAGAGGCTGGCTAGCGGGAGGGCGGAGCACAGATACGCAGTATTTT | CASSLRGWLAGGRSTDTQYF
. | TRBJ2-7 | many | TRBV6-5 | TGTGCCAGCAGTTACTGGTCCGGACCTAACTACGAGCAGTACTTC | CASSYWSGPNYEQYF
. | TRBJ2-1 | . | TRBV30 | TGTGCCTGGAGTCAGGGCTCCTACAATGAGCAGTTCTTC | CAWSQGSYNEQFF
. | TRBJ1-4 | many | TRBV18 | TGTGCCAGCTCACCACTCAGACAGGAGGATGAAAAACTGTTTTTT | CASSPLRQEDEKLFF
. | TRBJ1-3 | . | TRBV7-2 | TGTGCCAGCAGCGGAAGACCGCCATCCTCTGGAAACACCATATATTTT | CASSGRPPSSGNTIYF
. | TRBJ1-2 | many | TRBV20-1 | TGCAGTGCTCGACGTCCTACAGGGACCCCTAGCTACACCTTC | CSARRPTGTPSYTF
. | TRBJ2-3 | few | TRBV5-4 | TGTGCCAGCAGCTTGGGGATCCCCACAGATACGCAGTATTTT | CASSLGIPTDTQYF
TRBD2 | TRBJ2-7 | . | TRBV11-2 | TGTGCCAGCAGCTCGCCTGGGACTAGCGGGAGTTACGAGCAGTACTTC | CASSSPGTSGSYEQYF
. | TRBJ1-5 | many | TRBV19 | TGTGCCAGTAGTGTTGGGGTCCCTCAGCCCCAGCATTTT | CASSVGVPQPQHF
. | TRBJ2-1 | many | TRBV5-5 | TGTGCCAGCAGCCCTCGGCGGGCGGGCAATGAGCAGTTCTTC | CASSPRRAGNEQFF
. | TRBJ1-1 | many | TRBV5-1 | TGCGCCAGCACCGCACTCGATAGGGGGAGCACTGAAGCTTTCTTT | CASTALDRGSTEAFF
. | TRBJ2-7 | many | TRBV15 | TGTGCCACCAGCGGCGACACCTACGAGCAGTACTTC | CATSGDTYEQYF
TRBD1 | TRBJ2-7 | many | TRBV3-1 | TGTGCCAGCAGCCAACCAGGGGGCGGTACGGTGTACGAGCAGTACTTC | CASSQPGGGTVYEQYF
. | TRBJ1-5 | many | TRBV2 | TGTGCCAGCAGTGATGCGCCCGTCACCCAGCATTTT | CASSDAPVTQHF
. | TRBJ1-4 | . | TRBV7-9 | TGTGCCAGCAGCTTAGGCTCAGGACTCGAACTGTTTTTT | CASSLGSGLELFF
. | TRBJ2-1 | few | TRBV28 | TGTGCCAGCAGTTTATCAGGGGCGAACGATGAGCAGTTCTTC | CASSLSGANDEQFF